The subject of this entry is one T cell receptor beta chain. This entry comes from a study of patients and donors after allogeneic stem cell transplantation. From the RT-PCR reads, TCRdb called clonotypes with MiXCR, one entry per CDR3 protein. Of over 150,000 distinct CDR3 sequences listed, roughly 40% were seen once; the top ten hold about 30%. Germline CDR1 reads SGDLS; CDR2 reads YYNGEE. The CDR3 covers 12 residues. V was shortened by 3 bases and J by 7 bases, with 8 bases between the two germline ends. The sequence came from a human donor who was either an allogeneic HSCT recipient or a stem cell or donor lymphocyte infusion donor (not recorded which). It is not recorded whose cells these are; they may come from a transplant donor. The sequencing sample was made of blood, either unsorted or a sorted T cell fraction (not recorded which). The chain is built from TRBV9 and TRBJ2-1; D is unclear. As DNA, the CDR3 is TGTGCCAGCAGCGGAACCAGTAATGAGCAGTTCTTC. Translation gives CASSGTSNEQFF. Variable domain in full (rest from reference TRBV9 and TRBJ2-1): DSGVTQTPKHLITATGQRVTLRCSPRSGDLSVYWYQQSLDQGLQFLIQYYNGEERAKGNILERFSAQQFPDLHSELNLSSLELGDSALYFCASSGTSNEQFFGPGTRLTVL.